This entry features one T cell receptor (beta chain) sequence. This clonotype was counted between two and nine times. This clone's antigen is unknown. The germline gene is not matched at one end of the junction; a read error may be the cause. Libraries were built with 5' RACE. Instrument on record: Illumina HiSeq 2500. A second PCR of about 6 to 11 cycles was performed with a sample-barcoded 5' primer and a J-beta primer mix. Each TCR beta cDNA molecule received a unique molecular identifier from a template-switch 5' adaptor carrying 12 random nucleotides. Each sample yielded at least 2.5 million CDR3-containing paired-end reads. All of the RNA was converted into first-strand cDNA using the Mint cDNA synthesis kit, with a TRBC-specific oligonucleotide serving as the primer. Following uracil-DNA glycosylase treatment, a first 18-cycle PCR with universal primers M1SS and BC2_uni_R was performed on all cDNA. As for the authors' bioinformatics: Normalization of each sample was performed by random selection of 1 million high-quality reads, each carrying a distinct molecular identifier. Reads with shared molecular identifiers were discarded instead of being binned into consensus sequences. MiTCR, run with a Q25 quality threshold and the strictest error-elimination algorithm, handled CDR3 identification, clonotype clustering and error correction. A nonparametric unseen species model using Euler transformation provided a lower-bound estimate of total TCR beta diversity. TCRdb itself trimmed the public reads at Q25 with fastp, ran MiXCR and retained productive beta chains. Each CDR3 protein appears once, grouped with its most common genes and DNA. TCRdb assigned the V and J calls; the authors' analysis was not used. Recorded for this sample are some 700,000 distinct CDR3 sequences; about 24% of them occurred a single time. The ten most abundant clones make up about 20% of the sample.

According to the germline V gene, CDR1 reads SGHTA and CDR2 reads FQGTGA. Reading from cysteine to phenylalanine, the CDR3 counts 13 amino acids. This entry keeps only the CDR3 DNA: 39 bases, framed from base 1. Systemically healthy Caucasian individuals from Russia, around 38 in total and aged roughly 6 to 90 years, were included as donors. Approximately 9.3 milliliters of peripheral blood were drawn from each donor into EDTA-treated Vacutainer tubes. Ficoll-Paque density-gradient centrifugation was used to isolate PBMCs, with at least 6.5 million per sample. Total RNA, at least 5.5 micrograms per sample, was extracted from PBMCs with Trizol reagent. The percentages of naive CD45RAhigh/CD27high T cells were determined by flow cytometry on a PBMC aliquot from every donor. These data come from a study of blood T cells in healthy people across ages (dated by TCRdb to 2015 to 2017). The study in broad terms: In model experiments, template switching captured about one uniquely barcoded TCR beta cDNA molecule for every two T cells. To track age-related changes in TCR beta repertoire diversity, the study relied on deep sequencing normalized with unique cDNA molecular identifiers. Donors were grouped into four age groups: young (average 16 years), middle-aged (39), aged (around 60) and long-lived (about 82). To avoid experimental bias, donors of different ages were spread randomly across the sequencing lanes. For two donors (one aged 18 to 29 and one aged 80 or older), the study analyzed two additional independent replicas of 1 million unique cDNA reads from the same blood draw. What the authors observed across the whole study: Observed TCR beta diversity per million T cells fell roughly linearly with age, and a significant reduction was already apparent by age about 43. Observed TCR beta diversity correlated strongly with the percentage of naive T cells measured by flow cytometry. Total diversity estimates from one million sequenced T cells were considered lower bounds and underestimates. Conclusive comparison of naive and antigen-experienced compartments was prevented by the profiling of bulk unsorted PBMCs. The CMV infection status of donors was not known, potentially confounding age-related changes in expanded clonotypes. Compared with the aged group, more naive CD4+ T cells, fewer expanded clones and increased TCR diversity were shown by the long-lived group, suggesting age selection.

The receptor was isolated from a man in his sixties or seventies in good health. Material: blood. The chain uses TRBV7-3 and TRBJ2-3; no confident D gene assignment can be made. The nucleotides read TGTGCCAGCAGCTTCGTCGACACAAATACGCAGTATTTT. It translates as CASSFVDTNTQYF.